Below, 8 T cell receptor beta chains from the same sample are listed, as sequenced in a study of CD8 T cells in Susac syndrome. Random-hexamer reverse transcription was applied to about 0.5 to 1 ug RNA. TCRdb ran MiXCR on the immunoSEQ multiplex PCR reads and lists one entry per CDR3 protein. The data hold about 83,000 distinct CDR3 sequences, with approximately 96% observed a single time. The sample comprised CD8+ T cells from PBMCs. These receptors all stem from a human donor with Susac syndrome.

The genes are TRBV20-1 and TRBJ2-7; D may be TRBD1 or TRBD2 (5 bases each). V was pared by 2 bases and J by 4 bases, with 21 bases between. The germline V gene has CDR1 DFQATT and CDR2 SNEGSKA (reference sequence). CDR3 length equals 16 residues. The DNA of the CDR3 is TGCAGTGCTAGAACCCGGGGACGCCGCACCCGGTACGAGCAGTACTTC. This sequence encodes CSARTRGRRTRYEQYF.

The table lists this clonotype with a few counts. The V call is TRBV11-2, the J call TRBJ2-1; 9 positions match TRBD1. CDR3 length equals 17 residues. V lost 4 bases and J lost 9; bases outside the gene matches: 16. Germline loops: CDR1 SGHAT, CDR2 FQNNGV. DNA for the CDR3: TGTGCCAGCAGCTCCCACGAGGGACAGGGAATTTTCAGTGAGCAGTTCTTC. Amino acid sequence: CASSSHEGQGIFSEQFF.

This clonotype was seen just once. The chain links TRBV6-2 or TRBV6-3 to TRBJ2-3; D remains unclear. V dropped 0 bases and J dropped 2 bases, with 9 bases sitting between them. The CDR3 extends over 15 amino acids. The germline V gene has CDR1 MNHEY and CDR2 SVGEGT. CDR3 loop: CASSYSNESTDTQYF. DNA for the CDR3: TGTGCCAGCAGTTACTCGAACGAGTCCACAGATACGCAGTATTTT.

V is TRBV7-6 and J is TRBJ2-7; D possibly corresponds to TRBD2 (6 bases). This CDR3 contains 13 residues. The V end was cut by 5 bases, the J end by 3 bases, with 11 bases between. The V gene's germline CDR1 is SGHVS and CDR2 FNYEAQ. CDR3 residues: CASSAGPIYEQYF. Written as DNA, the CDR3 is TGTGCCAGCAGCGCGGGGCCCATCTACGAGCAGTACTTC.

The genes are TRBV27 and TRBJ2-7; D is perhaps TRBD2 (6 bases). Trimming stripped 5 bases from V and 3 bases from J, with 11 bases between. The CDR3 contains 13 residues. CDR1 MNHEY and CDR2 SMNVEV come from the germline V gene (reference sequence). CDR3 sequence (DNA): TGTGCCAGCAGTACTTCTAGCGACTACGAGCAGTACTTC. Encoded protein: CASSTSSDYEQYF.

This chain connects TRBV29-1 to TRBJ1-1, with 7 bases that match TRBD1. Germline trimming cut 5 bases from V and 0 bases from J; bases unmatched to any gene: 6. CDR1 SQVTM and CDR2 ANQGSEA come from the germline V gene. CDR3 length: 14 residues. The CDR3 DNA is TGCAGCGTTCCCCAGGGGGTGGTGAACACTGAAGCTTTCTTT. The encoded protein is CSVPQGVVNTEAFF.

The chain couples TRBV11-2 to TRBJ1-2; D may be TRBD1 (6 bases). Germline CDR1 and CDR2: SGHAT and FQNNGV. The CDR3 runs to 13 residues. Trimming pared 5 bases from V and 8 bases from J, leaving 15 bases between. The CDR3 loop reads CASSGDRRRGYTF. CDR3 nucleotides: TGTGCCAGCAGCGGTGACAGGCGCCGAGGCTACACCTTC.

The V and J genes are TRBV27 and TRBJ2-6; TRBD2 aligns across 9 bases. CDR1 MNHEY and CDR2 SMNVEV come from the germline V gene (reference sequence). The V gene end was trimmed by 5 bases and the J gene end by 0 bases; junction bases not matched to a gene: 5. The CDR3 has 17 residues. CDR3 in DNA: TGTGCCAGCAGTCTTGCGGGAGGGCCCTCTGGGGCCAACGTCCTGACTTTC. Its translation: CASSLAGGPSGANVLTF.